The clone carrying this T cell receptor (beta chain) was counted between two and nine times. The antigen is not known. Germline values: CDR1 MGHDK, CDR2 SYGVNS. J gave up 3 bases and V 4 bases, and 8 bases lay outside the gene matches. This CDR3 has 16 residues. Produced via immunoSEQ multiplex PCR; TCRdb's table is partial and in-frame only. This sample yields about 50,000 clones, of which about 69% are seen a single time; about 9.9% belongs to the top ten. The sample belongs to a study of T cell clones after liver transplantation. Study overall: Immunosuppression withdrawal was tried within 2 years after liver transplantation in this trial. Patients counted as tolerant after at least one year off all immunosuppression, enzymes not exceeding twice normal.

Study-wide findings and caveats: Circulating graft-donor-reactive CD4 TCRbeta sequences fell significantly post-transplant in 5 of 8 subjects.

The sequence derives from a human patient who received a liver transplant. A share of the T cells may be of graft donor origin. The starting material was CD4+ T cells from blood, obtained more than 52 months after liver transplant. The rearrangement uses TRBV25-1 and TRBJ1-5; 8 bases agree with TRBD1. The CDR3 here is CASSGGDRRYNQPQHF. For the CDR3, the DNA is TGTGCCAGCAGTGGTGGGGACAGGCGATACAATCAGCCCCAGCATTTT.